The TCR beta chain described here comes from a study of human T cells and chemical hapten exposure. Study observations and caveats: Unchanged with DPC sensitization were TCRs above 1 in 1000 frequency.

TCRdb reanalysed the RACE reads using MiXCR and keeps one entry per CDR3 protein. The sample holds around 380,000 distinct CDR3 sequences, approximately 4.4% seen once. Time point: patch test 1, 2 weeks after DPC sensitization. The treatment here: therapeutic diphenylcyclopropenone sensitization with weekly scalp DPC. It was from unfractionated whole blood that total RNA was extracted. Trimming shortened V by 7 bases and J by 4 bases, and 10 bases separated the two germline ends. The germline V gene has CDR1 MNHEY and CDR2 SVGAGI. This CDR3 has 12 amino acids. The sample holds many counts of this clonotype. What it binds is not known.

This receptor was taken from a woman aged 45-60 years with alopecia areata. Some clones in this sample may be carry-over from other donors' samples. This rearrangement joins TRBV6-5 to TRBJ1-1, with D possibly TRBD1 on 5 matching bases. The input for sequencing was whole blood, taken in connection with sensitization to the hapten diphenylcyclopropenone (DPC). DNA for the CDR3: TGTGCCAGCAACGAAAGGGGCACTGAAGCTTTCTTT. Residues: CASNERGTEAFF.